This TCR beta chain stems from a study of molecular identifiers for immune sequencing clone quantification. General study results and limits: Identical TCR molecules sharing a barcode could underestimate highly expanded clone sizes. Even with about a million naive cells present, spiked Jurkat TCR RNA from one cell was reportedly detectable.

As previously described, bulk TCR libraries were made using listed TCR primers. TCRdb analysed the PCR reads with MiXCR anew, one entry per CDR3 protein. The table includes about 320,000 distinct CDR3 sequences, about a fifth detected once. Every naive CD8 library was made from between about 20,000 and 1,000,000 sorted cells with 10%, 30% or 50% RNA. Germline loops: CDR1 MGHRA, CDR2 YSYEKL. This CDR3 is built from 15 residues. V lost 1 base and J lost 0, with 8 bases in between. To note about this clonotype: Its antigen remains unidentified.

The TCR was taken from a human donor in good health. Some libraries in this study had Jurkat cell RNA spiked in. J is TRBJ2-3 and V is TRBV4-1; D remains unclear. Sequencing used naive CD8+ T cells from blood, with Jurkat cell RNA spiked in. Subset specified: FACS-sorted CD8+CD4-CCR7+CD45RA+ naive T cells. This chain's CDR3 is CASSQVSGSTDTQYF. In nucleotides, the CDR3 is TGCGCCAGCAGCCAAGTCAGTGGTAGCACAGATACGCAGTATTTT.